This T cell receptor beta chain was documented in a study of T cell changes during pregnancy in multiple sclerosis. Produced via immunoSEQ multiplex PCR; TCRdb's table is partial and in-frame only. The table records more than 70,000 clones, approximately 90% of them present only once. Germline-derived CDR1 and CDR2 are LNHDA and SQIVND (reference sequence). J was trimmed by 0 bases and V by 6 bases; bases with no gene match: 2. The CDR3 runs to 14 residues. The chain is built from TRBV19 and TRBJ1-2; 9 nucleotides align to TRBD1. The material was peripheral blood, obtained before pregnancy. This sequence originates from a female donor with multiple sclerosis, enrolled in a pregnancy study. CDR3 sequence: CASRNRGPNYGYTF. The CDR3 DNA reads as TGTGCCAGTAGGAACAGGGGGCCTAACTATGGCTACACCTTC.